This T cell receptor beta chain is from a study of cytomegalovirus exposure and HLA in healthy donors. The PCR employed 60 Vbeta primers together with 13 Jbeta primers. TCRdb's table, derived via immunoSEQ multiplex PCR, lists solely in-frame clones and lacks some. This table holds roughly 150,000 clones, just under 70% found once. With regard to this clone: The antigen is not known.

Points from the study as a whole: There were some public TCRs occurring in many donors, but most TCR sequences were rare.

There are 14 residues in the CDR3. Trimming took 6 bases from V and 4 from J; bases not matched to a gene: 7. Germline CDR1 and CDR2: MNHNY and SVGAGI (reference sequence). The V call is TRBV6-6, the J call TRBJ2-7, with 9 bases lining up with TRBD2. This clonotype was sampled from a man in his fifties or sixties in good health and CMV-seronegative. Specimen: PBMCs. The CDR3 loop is CASRPGLARYEQYF. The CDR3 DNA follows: TGTGCCAGCAGACCGGGACTAGCCCGATACGAGCAGTACTTC.